Following are 5 T cell receptor beta chains from one sample sequenced in a study of blood T cells in healthy people across ages. Then a second PCR, running roughly 7 to 11 cycles, was carried out with a sample-barcoded 5' primer and a J-beta primer mix. Each CDR3 protein gets one entry after TCRdb re-called the 5' RACE reads with MiXCR. The table shows over 1,500,000 distinct CDR3 sequences, with roughly 52% occurring only once. The sequenced material came from blood. Receptor source: a woman aged 40-49 years in good health.

There are a few counts of this clonotype. The chain couples TRBV7-9 to TRBJ2-5, with 8 bases fitting TRBD1. The length of the CDR3 is 15 residues. With V trimmed by 3 bases and J by 4 bases, 7 bases remained unmatched. Looked up from germline, CDR1 is SEHNR and CDR2 is FQNEAQ (reference sequence). CDR3 sequence: CASSFWTGITETQYF. The CDR3 DNA follows: TGTGCCAGCAGCTTTTGGACAGGGATCACAGAGACCCAGTACTTC.

This clonotype turned up a few times. J is TRBJ2-5 and V is TRBV4-2, with 8 positions matching TRBD1. The CDR3 contains 14 residues. The trim removed 3 bases at V and 3 bases at J, leaving 3 bases unmatched. Germline V gene data show CDR1 as LGHNA and CDR2 as YNFKEQ. The DNA of the CDR3 is TGTGCCAGCAGCCAGAAGACAGGGGAAGAGACCCAGTACTTC. It translates to CASSQKTGEETQYF.

This sequence joins TRBV6-6 and TRBJ1-5, with D tentatively TRBD1 (5 bases). The CDR3 totals 16 residues. Trimming pared 0 bases from V and 4 bases from J, leaving 13 bases between. CDR1 is MNHNY and CDR2 is SVGAGI in the germline V gene (reference sequence). CDR3 nucleotide sequence: TGTGCCAGCAGTTACTCGCAGGGCGCCGGTAATCAGCCCCAGCATTTT. Encoded protein: CASSYSQGAGNQPQHF.

The genes are TRBV7-6 and TRBJ1-6, with TRBD1 matching 9 bases. The germline V gene encodes CDR1 SGHVS and CDR2 FNYEAQ. This CDR3 spans 15 amino acids. The V and J ends lost 4 bases and 7 bases, in that order; junction bases with no gene match: 5. CDR3 coding DNA: TGTGCCAGCAGCTCGGGACAGGGACCCAATTCACCCCTCCACTTT. This sequence encodes CASSSGQGPNSPLHF.

J is TRBJ2-1 and V is TRBV20-1; 11 bases align to TRBD2. This CDR3 has 15 amino acids. Losses at the gene ends were 2 bases for V and 5 bases for J; bases not matched to a gene: 5. Per the germline V gene, CDR1 is DFQATT and CDR2 is SNEGSKA (reference sequence). CDR3 sequence reads: CSARMSSGGNNEQFF. CDR3 nucleotides: TGCAGTGCTAGAATGTCTAGCGGGGGGAACAATGAGCAGTTCTTC.